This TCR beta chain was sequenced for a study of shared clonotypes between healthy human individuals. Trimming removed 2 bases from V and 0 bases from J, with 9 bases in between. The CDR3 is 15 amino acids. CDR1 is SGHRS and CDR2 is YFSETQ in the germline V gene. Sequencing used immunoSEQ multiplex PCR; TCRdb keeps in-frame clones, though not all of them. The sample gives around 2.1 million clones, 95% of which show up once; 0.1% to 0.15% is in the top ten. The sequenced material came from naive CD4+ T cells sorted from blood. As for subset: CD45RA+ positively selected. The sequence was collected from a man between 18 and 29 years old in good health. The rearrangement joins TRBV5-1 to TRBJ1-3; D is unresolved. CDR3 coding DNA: TGCGCCAGCAGCTTCGACCTAAGCTCTGGAAACACCATATATTTT. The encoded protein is CASSFDLSSGNTIYF. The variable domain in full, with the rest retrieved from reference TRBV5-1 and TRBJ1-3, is KAGVTQTPRYLIKTRGQQVTLSCSPISGHRSVSWYQQTPGQGLQFLFEYFSETQRNKGNFPGRFSGRQFSNSRSEMNVSTLELGDSALYLCASSFDLSSGNTIYFGEGSWLTVV.